The next 17 T cell receptor beta chains were all read from a single sample in a study of cytomegalovirus exposure and HLA in healthy donors. Primers for the PCR totalled 60 Vbeta and 13 Jbeta. Data came from immunoSEQ multiplex PCR; TCRdb stores just in-frame clones and leaves some out. The sample records 120,000 or so clones, 70% to 90% being singletons. The sample taken for sequencing was PBMCs. Every receptor here comes from a man between 18 and 29 years old in good health and CMV-seropositive.

This chain joins TRBV6-6 and TRBJ2-7, with 7 bases that match TRBD1. Trimming took 6 bases from V and 6 from J; bases not matched to a gene: 17. In germline, CDR1 is MNHNY, CDR2 SVGAGI (reference sequence). This CDR3 spans 16 amino acids. CDR3 sequence reads: CASRAGQAAVISEQYF. In DNA form, the CDR3 reads TGTGCCAGCAGGGCCGGACAGGCGGCCGTGATTAGCGAGCAGTACTTC.

This rearrangement joins TRBV30 to TRBJ1-4; no clear D. The CDR3 is 13 residues long. V lost 1 base and J lost 4, with 7 bases in between. The germline gives CDR1 GTSNPN, CDR2 SVGIG (reference sequence). The CDR3 DNA sequence: TGTGCCTGGAGTGATCGGGTTAATGAAAAACTGTTTTTT. Its protein is CAWSDRVNEKLFF.

The chain uses TRBV14 and TRBJ1-1; D unresolved. The ends were cut back, 4 bases at V and 7 bases at J, with 13 bases in the middle. The CDR3 sequence is 13 residues long. Germline V gene sequence: CDR1 SGHDN, CDR2 FVKESK. This CDR3 reads CASSPGSAVEAFF. The CDR3 bases are TGTGCCAGCAGCCCGGGATCCGCCGTTGAAGCTTTCTTT.

J is TRBJ2-7 and V is TRBV5-1, with D tentatively TRBD1 (6 bases). Trimming cost V 2 bases and J 5 bases, with 11 bases left between them. Per the germline V gene, CDR1 is SGHRS and CDR2 is YFSETQ. This CDR3 has 13 amino acids. The DNA for the CDR3 is TGCGCCAGCAGCTTACAACAGGGCAACGAGCAGTACTTC. It yields the protein CASSLQQGNEQYF.

The genes are TRBV7-8 and TRBJ1-6, with D possibly TRBD1 on 6 matching bases. Trimming stripped 5 bases from V and 0 bases from J, with 14 bases between. Germline V CDR1 and CDR2: SGHVS, FQNEAQ. The CDR3 runs to 17 residues. The CDR3: CASSPYRDLSYNSPLHF. The DNA for the CDR3 is TGTGCCAGCAGCCCTTACAGGGACCTCTCCTATAATTCACCCCTCCACTTT.

The rearrangement uses TRBV29-1 and TRBJ2-5; tentatively, D is TRBD1 (6 bases). The CDR3 is 12 amino acids. The V and J ends lost 7 bases and 5 bases respectively, with 14 bases between them. CDR1 is SQVTM, CDR2 ANQGSEA, per germline. CDR3 coding DNA: TGCAGCGCGAGACAGGAGATGGAGACCCAGTACTTC. Translated: CSARQEMETQYF. Filled out from reference TRBV29-1 and TRBJ2-5, the complete variable domain reads SAVISQKPSRDICQRGTSLTIQCQVDSQVTMMFWYRQQPGQSLTLIATANQGSEATYESGFVIDKFPISRPNLTFSTLTVSNMSPEDSSIYLCSARQEMETQYFGPGTRLLVL.

V is TRBV29-1 and J is TRBJ1-6, with 8 positions matching TRBD1. Per the germline V gene, CDR1 is SQVTM and CDR2 is ANQGSEA. There are 13 residues in the CDR3. V dropped 6 bases and J dropped 8; count of bases not matched to a gene: 6. In nucleotides, the CDR3 is TGCAGCGTCGGTACAGGGGGGGATTCACCCCTCCACTTT. Translation gives CSVGTGGDSPLHF.

In this sample, this clone turned up a few times. The rearrangement uses TRBV5-6 and TRBJ1-2, with TRBD1 matching 7 bases. With V trimmed by 0 bases and J by 1 base, 6 bases remained unmatched. The CDR3 runs to 16 residues. Germline CDR1 and CDR2: SGHDT and YYEEEE. This CDR3 reads CASSLAAQGVNYGYTF. In DNA, the CDR3 is TGTGCCAGCAGCTTGGCCGCTCAGGGGGTTAACTATGGCTACACCTTC.

The chain links TRBV19 to TRBJ1-1, with unresolved D. The CDR3 is 13 residues long. Germline V gene sequence: CDR1 LNHDA, CDR2 SQIVND (reference sequence). V was trimmed by 3 bases and J by 6 bases, leaving 11 bases between them. For the CDR3, the DNA is TGTGCCAGTAGTATCGGCGGTAACTCTGAAGCTTTCTTT. This encodes CASSIGGNSEAFF.

This chain's CDR3 is CASSLPTNMHEQYF. The CDR3 DNA is TGCGCCAGCAGCCTACCCACTAATATGCACGAGCAGTACTTC. The chain links TRBV5-1 to TRBJ2-7; D call uncertain. This CDR3 comprises 14 residues. Trimming removed 4 bases at V and 5 bases at J, with 16 bases between. Germline V gene lookup returns CDR1 SGHRS and CDR2 YFSETQ.

Remarks on this clone: One end of the junction varies from germline; a read error may be responsible. V usage is TRBV13 and J usage is TRBJ2-7; D is tentatively TRBD1 or TRBD2 (6 bases each). The CDR3 loop spans 13 amino acids. CDR1 PRHDT and CDR2 FYEKMQ come from the germline V gene (reference sequence). Here the CDR3 DNA reads TGTGCCAGCAGCCTAGGGGGAGGTTACGAGCAGTACTTC. Residues: CASSLGGGYEQYF. Together with reference TRBV13 and TRBJ2-7, the CDR3 gives the full variable domain: AAGVIQSPRHLIKEKRETATLKCYPIPRHDTVYWYQQGPGQDPQFLISFYEKMQSDKGSIPDRFSAQQFSDYHSELNMSSLELGDSALYFCASSLGGGYEQYFGPGTRLTVT.

The rearrangement joins TRBV19 to TRBJ2-3; 12 bases align to TRBD2. The germline gives CDR1 LNHDA, CDR2 SQIVND (reference sequence). This CDR3 contains 17 residues. V lost 4 bases to trimming and J lost 5 bases; unmatched junction nucleotides: 10. CDR3 sequence: CASSTSSGGGAGDTQYF. The CDR3 bases are TGTGCCAGTAGTACATCTAGCGGGGGGGGTGCAGGAGATACGCAGTATTTT.

The chain's CDR3 is CASSSDRGHRDGYTF. In DNA form, the CDR3 reads TGTGCCAGCTCATCGGACAGGGGTCACAGGGATGGCTACACCTTC. This chain links TRBV18 with TRBJ1-2, with 9 bases matching TRBD1. Germline trimming cut 5 bases from V and 6 bases from J; bases unmatched to any gene: 10. The CDR3 runs to 15 residues. Germline CDR1 reads KGHSH; CDR2 reads LQKENI.

On this clone itself: The same CDR3 arises from other DNA sequences in this sample as well. The chain's CDR3 is CASSVGGGLTYEQYF. The CDR3 bases are TGTGCCAGCAGCGTAGGGGGGGGGCTCACCTACGAGCAGTACTTC. V and J are TRBV9 and TRBJ2-7, with a tentative D call TRBD2 (7 bases). This CDR3 is built from 15 residues. Germline V gives CDR1 SGDLS, CDR2 YYNGEE. V was trimmed by 0 bases and J by 2 bases, leaving 12 bases between them.

The rearrangement links TRBV14 to TRBJ2-7; D might be TRBD1 (6 bases). With 8 bases removed from V and 6 bases from J, the gap between germline ends came to 23 bases. The germline gives CDR1 SGHDN, CDR2 FVKESK. This CDR3 comprises 15 residues. In DNA form, the CDR3 reads TGTGCCAGCTCGGCTCGAACAGGGACGGCAAGCGAGCAGTACTTC. Translated, it gives CASSARTGTASEQYF.

The J gene is TRBJ2-1, the V gene TRBV7-3, with TRBD2 matching over 15 bases. Trimming took 5 bases from V and 9 from J; bases not matched to a gene: 5. This CDR3 comprises 15 residues. Germline CDR1 and CDR2: SGHTA and FQGTGA. CDR3 region: CASSPWTSGGGEQFF. The CDR3, as DNA: TGTGCCAGCAGCCCTTGGACTAGCGGGGGGGGTGAGCAGTTCTTC.

J is TRBJ1-3 and V is TRBV13, with TRBD1 matching over 8 bases. Per germline, CDR1 PRHDT and CDR2 FYEKMQ (reference sequence). V was clipped by 7 bases and J by 0 bases; unmatched bases: 11. The CDR3 totals 17 residues. The CDR3 DNA reads TGTGCCAGCACACGAAGGACAGGGATAATCTCTGGAAACACCATATATTTT. As protein: CASTRRTGIISGNTIYF.